Detailed here is one T cell receptor (beta chain). No antigen is known for it. With V trimmed by 1 base and J by 2 bases, 9 bases remained unmatched. The CDR3 loop spans 18 amino acids. The V gene's germline CDR1 is LNHNV and CDR2 YYDKDF (reference sequence). TCRdb's copy holds only in-frame clones and misses some; the assay was immunoSEQ multiplex PCR. This sample has under 15,000 clones; more than 65% occur once, and the top ten carry 20% to 25%. The source of the sample is a study of somatic mutations in cytotoxic T cells in rheumatoid arthritis. Study-wide points: Patients with a largest CD8+ clone exceeding 20% of CD8+ cells numbered about an eighth of the roughly 60.

CD4+ cells and CD8+ cells were each obtained through positive magnetic bead selection, and their purity was assessed by flow cytometry. The receptor was derived from an adult with rheumatoid arthritis. Sample: CD8+ T cells sorted from blood. The chain uses TRBV15 and TRBJ2-7; 12 bases align to TRBD2. DNA for the CDR3: TGTGCCACCAGCAGAGGACTAGCGGGAGCTTTCTCAACCTACGAGCAGTACTTC. Translation gives CATSRGLAGAFSTYEQYF.